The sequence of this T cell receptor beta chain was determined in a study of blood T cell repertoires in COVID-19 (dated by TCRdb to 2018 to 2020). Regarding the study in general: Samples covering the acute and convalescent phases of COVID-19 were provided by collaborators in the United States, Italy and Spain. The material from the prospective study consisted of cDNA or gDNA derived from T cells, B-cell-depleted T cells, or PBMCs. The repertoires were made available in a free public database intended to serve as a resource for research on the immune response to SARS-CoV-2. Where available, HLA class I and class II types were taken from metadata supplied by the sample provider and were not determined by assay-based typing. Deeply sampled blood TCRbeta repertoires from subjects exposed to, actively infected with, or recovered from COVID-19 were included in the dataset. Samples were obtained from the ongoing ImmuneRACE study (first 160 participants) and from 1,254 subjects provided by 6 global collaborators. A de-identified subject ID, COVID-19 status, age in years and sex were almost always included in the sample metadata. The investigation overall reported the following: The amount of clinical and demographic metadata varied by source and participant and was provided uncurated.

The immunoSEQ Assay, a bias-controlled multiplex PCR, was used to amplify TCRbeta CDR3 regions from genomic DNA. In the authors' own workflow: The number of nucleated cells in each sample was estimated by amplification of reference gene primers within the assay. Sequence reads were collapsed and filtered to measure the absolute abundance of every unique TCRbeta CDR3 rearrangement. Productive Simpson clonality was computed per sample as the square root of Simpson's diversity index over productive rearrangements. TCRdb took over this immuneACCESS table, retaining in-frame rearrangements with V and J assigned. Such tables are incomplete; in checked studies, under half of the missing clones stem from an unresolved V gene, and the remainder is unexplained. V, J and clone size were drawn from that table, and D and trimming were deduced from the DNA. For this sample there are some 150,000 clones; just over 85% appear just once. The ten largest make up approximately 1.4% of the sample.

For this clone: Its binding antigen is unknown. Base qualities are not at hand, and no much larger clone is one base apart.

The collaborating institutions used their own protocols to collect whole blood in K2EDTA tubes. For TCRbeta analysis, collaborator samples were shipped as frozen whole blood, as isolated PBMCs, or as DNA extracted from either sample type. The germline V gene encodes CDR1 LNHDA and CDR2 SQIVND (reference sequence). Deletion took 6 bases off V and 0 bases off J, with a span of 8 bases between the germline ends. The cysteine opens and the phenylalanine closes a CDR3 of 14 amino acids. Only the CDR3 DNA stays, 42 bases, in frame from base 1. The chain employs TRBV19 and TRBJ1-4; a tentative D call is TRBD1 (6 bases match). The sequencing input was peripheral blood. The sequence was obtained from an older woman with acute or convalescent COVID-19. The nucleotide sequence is TGTGCCAGTAGGGACAGAGCAACTAATGAAAAACTGTTTTTT. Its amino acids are CASRDRATNEKLFF.